Shown below are 4 T cell receptor beta chains from a single sample sequenced in a study of cytomegalovirus exposure and HLA in healthy donors (dated by TCRdb to about 2017). Library preparation employed the immunoSEQ multiplex PCR assay. For the multiplex PCR, a mixture combining 60 forward primers for TCR Vbeta segments and 13 reverse primers for TCR Jbeta segments was used. This is the immuneACCESS table as TCRdb keeps it, with only in-frame sequences that have V and J called. A part of the clones is gone; compared with another copy, unresolved V genes explain less than half, and the rest is unexplained. The sample's table covers 100,000 to 150,000 clones. The top ten constitute 1.5% to 2% of the sample. Sequenced input: PBMCs. The source of these receptors is a woman aged 40 to 55 in good health and CMV-seropositive.

J is TRBJ2-3 and V is TRBV7-3, with 12 bases fitting TRBD2. The trim removed 4 bases at V and 2 bases at J, leaving 1 base unmatched. Germline V gives CDR1 SGHTA, CDR2 FQGTGA. The length of the CDR3 is 15 residues. In DNA, the CDR3 is TGTGCCAGCAGCTGGACTAGCGGGAACACAGATACGCAGTATTTT. Residues: CASSWTSGNTDTQYF.

The chain employs TRBV28 and TRBJ1-1; D is perhaps TRBD1 (5 bases). The CDR3 has 17 residues. Trimming left V 4 bases short and J 5 bases short, with 23 bases between. The germline CDR1 and CDR2 sequences are MDHEN and SYDVKM. CDR3 loop: CASSSAGVRGPGTEAFF. DNA of the CDR3: TGTGCCAGCAGTTCCGCGGGGGTACGGGGCCCAGGGACTGAAGCTTTCTTT.

The chain links TRBV4-1 to TRBJ2-3; a weak D match, TRBD2 (5 bases). The CDR3 has 15 residues. The germline gives CDR1 MGHRA, CDR2 YSYEKL. Trimming pared 2 bases from V and 2 bases from J, leaving 11 bases between. The CDR3 loop reads CASSQWVGDTDTQYF. Written as DNA, the CDR3 is TGCGCCAGCAGCCAATGGGTGGGAGACACAGATACGCAGTATTTT.

The chain carries TRBV9 and TRBJ1-4, with TRBD1 as a possible D gene (6 bases). This CDR3 has 15 amino acids. Germline CDR1 and CDR2: SGDLS and YYNGEE. The V gene lost 0 bases and the J gene lost 6 bases, with 12 bases spanning the gap. The CDR3 sequence is CASSVGGTPYEKLFF. CDR3 in DNA: TGTGCCAGCAGCGTAGGGGGGACACCTTATGAAAAACTGTTTTTT. The variable domain in full, with the rest retrieved from reference TRBV9 and TRBJ1-4, is DSGVTQTPKHLITATGQRVTLRCSPRSGDLSVYWYQQSLDQGLQFLIQYYNGEERAKGNILERFSAQQFPDLHSELNLSSLELGDSALYFCASSVGGTPYEKLFFGSGTQLSVL.